This T cell receptor (beta chain) was profiled in a study of read filtering for tumor transcriptome and immune sequencing. Overall study: IR-seq gave about 3.5 to 10.27 million TCR reads per sample; RNA-seq gave about 80 to 1,400. Regarding the study as a whole: Correlation between methods rose after single-read clonotypes were removed.

This library used around 400 ng RNA and molecular barcoded adaptors spanning alpha/delta and beta/gamma chains. TCRdb re-called the reads with MiXCR, one entry per CDR3 protein. The sample lists 85,000 or so distinct CDR3 sequences; about 12% were seen once. Every patient had bone marrow sampled while the disease was active. V lost 0 bases and J 4 bases, leaving 9 bases between the germline ends. From germline, CDR1 is GTSNPN and CDR2 SVGIG (reference sequence). The CDR3 is 13 amino acids. This clonotype was counted between two and nine times. What it recognizes is unknown. The clonotype comes from a donor aged 40 or older with multiple myeloma. The material sequenced was a population of CD138-negative cells sorted from bone marrow. The rearrangement uses TRBV30 and TRBJ1-1; D uncertain. CDR3 coding DNA: TGTGCCTGGAGTGTAGGGCCCCTCACTGAAGCTTTCTTT. This translates into CAWSVGPLTEAFF.